This T cell receptor (beta chain) was documented in a study of T-cell reconstitution after alpha-beta-depleted transplantation in children. Unique molecular identifiers tagged the TCRbeta library. TCRdb re-called the PCR reads with MiXCR, one entry per CDR3 protein. The data hold roughly 300,000 distinct CDR3 sequences, with nearly 10% observed a single time. This clonotype was picked up a small number of times. There are 12 residues in the CDR3. Germline CDR1 is LGHDT and CDR2 is YNNKEL (reference sequence). V gave up 3 bases and J gave up 15 bases; unmatched junction bases: 5. Here the sequenced sample was PBMCs from the stem cell graft donor, taken from the stem cell graft. The TCR comes from a human donor who donated a stem cell graft to a child with SCID. V usage is TRBV3-1 and J usage is TRBJ2-1, with TRBD1 matching 10 bases. The CDR3 sequence: CASSQPGQGLFF. CDR3 bases: TGTGCCAGCAGCCAGCCGGGACAGGGGTTGTTCTTC.